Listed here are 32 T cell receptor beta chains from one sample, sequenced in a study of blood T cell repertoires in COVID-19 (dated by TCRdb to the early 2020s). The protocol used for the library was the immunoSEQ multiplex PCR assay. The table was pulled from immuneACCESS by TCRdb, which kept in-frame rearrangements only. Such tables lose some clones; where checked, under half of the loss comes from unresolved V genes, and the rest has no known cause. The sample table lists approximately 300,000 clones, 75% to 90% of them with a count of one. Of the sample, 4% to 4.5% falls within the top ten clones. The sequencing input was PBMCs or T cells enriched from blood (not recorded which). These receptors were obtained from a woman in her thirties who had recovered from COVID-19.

The CDR3 protein is CASSSRRGSYTF. The CDR3, as DNA: TGTGCCAGCAGTTCCAGACGGGGAAGCTACACCTTC. The chain uses TRBV12-3 or TRBV12-4 and TRBJ1-2; D is unresolved. This CDR3 region has 12 residues. V shed 4 bases and J shed 9 bases, with 12 bases lying between them.

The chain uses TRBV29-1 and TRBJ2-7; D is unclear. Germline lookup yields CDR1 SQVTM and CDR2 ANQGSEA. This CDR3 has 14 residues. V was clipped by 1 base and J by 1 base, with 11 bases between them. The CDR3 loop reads CSVEGPGISYEQYF. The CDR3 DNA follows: TGCAGCGTTGAAGGGCCAGGAATTTCCTACGAGCAGTACTTC.

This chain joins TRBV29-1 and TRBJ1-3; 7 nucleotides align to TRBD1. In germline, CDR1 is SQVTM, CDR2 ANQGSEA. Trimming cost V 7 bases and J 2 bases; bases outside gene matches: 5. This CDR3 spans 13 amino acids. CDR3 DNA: TGCAGCGGCAAACAGGGGCCTGGAAACACCATATATTTT. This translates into CSGKQGPGNTIYF. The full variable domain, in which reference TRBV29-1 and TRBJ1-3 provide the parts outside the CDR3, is SAVISQKPSRDICQRGTSLTIQCQVDSQVTMMFWYRQQPGQSLTLIATANQGSEATYESGFVIDKFPISRPNLTFSTLTVSNMSPEDSSIYLCSGKQGPGNTIYFGEGSWLTVV.

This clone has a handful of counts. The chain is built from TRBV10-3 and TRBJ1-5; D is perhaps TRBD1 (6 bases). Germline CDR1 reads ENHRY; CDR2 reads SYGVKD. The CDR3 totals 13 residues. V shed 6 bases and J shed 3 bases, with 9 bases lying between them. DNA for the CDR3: TGTGCCATCAGGGACAGCCTCAATCAGCCCCAGCATTTT. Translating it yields CAIRDSLNQPQHF.

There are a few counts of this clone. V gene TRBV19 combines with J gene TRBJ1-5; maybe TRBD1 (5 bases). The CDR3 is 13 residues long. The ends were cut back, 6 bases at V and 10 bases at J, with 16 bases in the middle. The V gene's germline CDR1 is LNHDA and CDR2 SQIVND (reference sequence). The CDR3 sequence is CASRKEGPTPQHF. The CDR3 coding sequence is TGTGCCAGTAGGAAGGAGGGGCCGACACCCCAGCATTTT.

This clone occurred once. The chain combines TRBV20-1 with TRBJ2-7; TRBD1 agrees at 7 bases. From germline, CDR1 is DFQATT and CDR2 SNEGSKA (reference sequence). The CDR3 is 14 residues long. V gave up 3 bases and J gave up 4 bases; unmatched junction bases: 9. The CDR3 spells CSASWGTDLYEQYF. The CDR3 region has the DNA TGCAGTGCTAGTTGGGGGACAGACCTTTACGAGCAGTACTTC.

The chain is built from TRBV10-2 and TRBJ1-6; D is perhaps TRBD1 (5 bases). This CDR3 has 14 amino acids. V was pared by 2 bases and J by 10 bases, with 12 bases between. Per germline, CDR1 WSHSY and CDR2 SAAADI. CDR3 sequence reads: CASSESRERSPLHF. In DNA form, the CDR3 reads TGCGCCAGCAGTGAGAGCAGGGAAAGGTCACCCCTCCACTTT.

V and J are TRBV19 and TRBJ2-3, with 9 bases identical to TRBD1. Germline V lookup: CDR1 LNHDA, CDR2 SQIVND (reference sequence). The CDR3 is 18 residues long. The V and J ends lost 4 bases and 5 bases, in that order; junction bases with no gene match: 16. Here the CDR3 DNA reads TGTGCCAGTAGTAATGGCGTAGGACAGGGGTTTTATTTAGATACGCAGTATTTT. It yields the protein CASSNGVGQGFYLDTQYF.

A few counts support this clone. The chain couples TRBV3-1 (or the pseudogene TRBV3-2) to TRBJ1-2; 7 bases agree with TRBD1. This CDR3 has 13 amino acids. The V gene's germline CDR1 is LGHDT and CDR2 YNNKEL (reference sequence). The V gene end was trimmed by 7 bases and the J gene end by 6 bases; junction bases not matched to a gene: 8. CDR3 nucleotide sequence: TGTGCCAGCAACACAGGGGCTCCGAATGGCTACACCTTC. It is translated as CASNTGAPNGYTF.

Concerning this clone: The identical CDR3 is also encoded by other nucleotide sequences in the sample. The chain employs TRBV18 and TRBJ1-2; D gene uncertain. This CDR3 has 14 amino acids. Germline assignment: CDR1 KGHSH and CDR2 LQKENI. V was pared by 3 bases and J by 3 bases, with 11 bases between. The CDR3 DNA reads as TGTGCCAGCTCACCCGGGCAGGACTACTATGGCTACACCTTC. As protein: CASSPGQDYYGYTF.

In nucleotides, the CDR3 is TGTGCCAGCAGCAGAGCGCCCCCCCTTGATGAGCAGTATTTT. It yields the protein CASSRAPPLDEQYF. This chain connects TRBV7-2 to TRBJ2-3; D ambiguous. V lost 5 bases and J 11 bases, leaving 20 bases between the germline ends. This CDR3 region has 14 residues. CDR1 SGHTA and CDR2 FQGNSA come from the germline V gene.

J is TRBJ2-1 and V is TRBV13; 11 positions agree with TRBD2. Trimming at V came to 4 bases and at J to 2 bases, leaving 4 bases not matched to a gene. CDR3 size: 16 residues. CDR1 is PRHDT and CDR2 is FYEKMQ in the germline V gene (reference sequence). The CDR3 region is CASSSGLAETYNEQFF. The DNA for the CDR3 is TGTGCCAGCAGCTCGGGACTAGCGGAGACCTACAATGAGCAGTTCTTC. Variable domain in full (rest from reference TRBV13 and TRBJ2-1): AAGVIQSPRHLIKEKRETATLKCYPIPRHDTVYWYQQGPGQDPQFLISFYEKMQSDKGSIPDRFSAQQFSDYHSELNMSSLELGDSALYFCASSSGLAETYNEQFFGPGTRLTVL.

CDR3 in DNA: TGTGCCAGCAGATTTACAGGGAGGACAGGACTGTCCTACGAGCAGTACTTC. Translating gives CASRFTGRTGLSYEQYF. The chain employs TRBV7-2 and TRBJ2-7; weak D call: TRBD1 (7 bases). The ends were cut back, 6 bases at V and 1 base at J, with 22 bases in the middle. The CDR3 spans 17 residues. Germline V CDR1 and CDR2: SGHTA, FQGNSA. Filled out from reference TRBV7-2 and TRBJ2-7, the complete variable domain reads GAGVSQSPSNKVTEKGKDVELRCDPISGHTALYWYRQSLGQGLEFLIYFQGNSAPDKSGLPSDRFSAERTGGSVSTLTIQRTQQEDSAVYLCASRFTGRTGLSYEQYFGPGTRLTVT.

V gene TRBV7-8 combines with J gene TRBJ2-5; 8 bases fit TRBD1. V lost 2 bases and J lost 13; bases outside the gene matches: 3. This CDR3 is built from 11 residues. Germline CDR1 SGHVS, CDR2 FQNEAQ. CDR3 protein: CASSLRDRSYF. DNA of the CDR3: TGTGCCAGCAGCTTAAGGGACAGGTCGTACTTC.

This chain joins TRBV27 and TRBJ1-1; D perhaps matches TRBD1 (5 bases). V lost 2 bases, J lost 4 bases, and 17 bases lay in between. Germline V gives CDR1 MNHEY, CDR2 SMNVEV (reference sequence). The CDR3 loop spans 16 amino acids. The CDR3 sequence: CASSLDLGGRITEAFF. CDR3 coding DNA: TGTGCCAGCAGTTTAGATTTGGGGGGAAGAATCACTGAAGCTTTCTTT.

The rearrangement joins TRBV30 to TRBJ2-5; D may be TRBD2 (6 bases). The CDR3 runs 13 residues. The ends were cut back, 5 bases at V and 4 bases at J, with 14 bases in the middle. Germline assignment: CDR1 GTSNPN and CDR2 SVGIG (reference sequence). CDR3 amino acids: CAWDSGSRETQYF. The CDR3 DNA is TGTGCCTGGGACTCCGGGAGTCGAGAGACCCAGTACTTC.

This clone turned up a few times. CDR3 region: CASSFPGQGFPDEQYF. The CDR3 nucleotides read TGTGCCAGCAGCTTTCCGGGACAGGGGTTTCCCGACGAGCAGTACTTC. V gene TRBV5-6 combines with J gene TRBJ2-7; 10 bases are a match to TRBD1. Germline CDR1 SGHDT, CDR2 YYEEEE. V shed 2 bases and J 5 bases; nucleotides not matched to a gene: 10. CDR3 length equals 16 residues.

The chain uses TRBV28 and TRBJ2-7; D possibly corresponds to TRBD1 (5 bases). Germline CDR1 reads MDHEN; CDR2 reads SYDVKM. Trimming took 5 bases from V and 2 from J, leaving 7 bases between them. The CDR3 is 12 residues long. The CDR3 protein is CASSRRAYEQYF. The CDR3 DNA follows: TGTGCCAGCAGTCGCAGGGCCTACGAGCAGTACTTC.

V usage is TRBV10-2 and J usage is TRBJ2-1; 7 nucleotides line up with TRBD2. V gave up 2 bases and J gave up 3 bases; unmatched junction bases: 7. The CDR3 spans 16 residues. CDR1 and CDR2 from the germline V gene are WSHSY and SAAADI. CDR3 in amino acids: CASSEPGLLYYNEQFF. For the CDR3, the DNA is TGCGCCAGCAGTGAGCCGGGACTACTGTACTACAATGAGCAGTTCTTC.

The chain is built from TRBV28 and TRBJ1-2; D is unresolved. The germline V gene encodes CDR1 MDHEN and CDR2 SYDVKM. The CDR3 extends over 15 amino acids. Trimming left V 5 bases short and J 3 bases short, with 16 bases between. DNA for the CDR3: TGTGCCAGCAGTAGCTTTGGGCAGGTGTACTATGGCTACACCTTC. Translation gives CASSSFGQVYYGYTF.

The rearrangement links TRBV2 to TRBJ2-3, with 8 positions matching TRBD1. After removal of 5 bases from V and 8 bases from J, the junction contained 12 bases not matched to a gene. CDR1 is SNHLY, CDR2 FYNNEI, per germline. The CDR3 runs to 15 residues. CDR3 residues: CASSPWTGSTSTQYF. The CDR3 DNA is TGTGCCAGCAGTCCTTGGACAGGGTCAACTTCTACGCAGTATTTT. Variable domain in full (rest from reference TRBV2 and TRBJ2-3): EPEVTQTPSHQVTQMGQEVILRCVPISNHLYFYWYRQILGQKVEFLVSFYNNEISEKSEIFDDQFSVERPDGSNFTLKIRSTKLEDSAMYFCASSPWTGSTSTQYFGPGTRLTVL.

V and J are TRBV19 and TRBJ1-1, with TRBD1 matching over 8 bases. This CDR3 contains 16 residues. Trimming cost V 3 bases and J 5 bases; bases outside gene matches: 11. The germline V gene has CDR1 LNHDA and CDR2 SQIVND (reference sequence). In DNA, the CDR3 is TGTGCCAGTAGTATGGATGCGACAGGGGAGTGGACTGAAGCTTTCTTT. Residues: CASSMDATGEWTEAFF.

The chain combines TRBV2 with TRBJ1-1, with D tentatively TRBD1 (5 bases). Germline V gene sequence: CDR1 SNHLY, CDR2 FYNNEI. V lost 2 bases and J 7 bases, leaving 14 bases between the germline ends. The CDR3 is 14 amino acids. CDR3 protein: CASSEPRVGFEAFF. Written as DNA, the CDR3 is TGTGCCAGCAGTGAACCCAGGGTGGGGTTTGAAGCTTTCTTT.

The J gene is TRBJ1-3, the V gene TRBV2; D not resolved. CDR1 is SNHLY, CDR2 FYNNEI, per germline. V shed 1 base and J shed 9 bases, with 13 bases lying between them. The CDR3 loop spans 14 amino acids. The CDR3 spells CASSEDSGSGTIYF. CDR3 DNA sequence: TGTGCCAGCAGTGAAGACAGTGGTTCCGGCACCATATATTTT.

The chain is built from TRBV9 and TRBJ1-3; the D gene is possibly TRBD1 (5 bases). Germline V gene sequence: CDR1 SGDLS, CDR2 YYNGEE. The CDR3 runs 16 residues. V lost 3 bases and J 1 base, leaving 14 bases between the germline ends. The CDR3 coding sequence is TGTGCCAGCAGCGACCAAAACAGGTTATCTGGAAACACCATATATTTT. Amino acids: CASSDQNRLSGNTIYF.

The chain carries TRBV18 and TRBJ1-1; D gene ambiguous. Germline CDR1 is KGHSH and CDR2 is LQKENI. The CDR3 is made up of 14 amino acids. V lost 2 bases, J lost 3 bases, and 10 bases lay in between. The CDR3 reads CASSPEFGDTEAFF. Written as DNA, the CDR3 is TGTGCCAGCTCACCAGAGTTCGGGGACACTGAAGCTTTCTTT. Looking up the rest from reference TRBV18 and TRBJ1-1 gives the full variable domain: NAGVMQNPRHLVRRRGQEARLRCSPMKGHSHVYWYRQLPEEGLKFMVYLQKENIIDESGMPKERFSAEFPKEGPSILRIQQVVRGDSAAYFCASSPEFGDTEAFFGQGTRLTVV.

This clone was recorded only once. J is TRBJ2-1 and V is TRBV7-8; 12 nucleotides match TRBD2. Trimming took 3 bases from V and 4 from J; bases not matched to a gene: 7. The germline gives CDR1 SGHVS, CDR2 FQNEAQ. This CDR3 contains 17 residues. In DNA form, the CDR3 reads TGTGCCAGCAGCTTTCACACAGGGACTAGCGGGTACAATGAGCAGTTCTTC. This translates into CASSFHTGTSGYNEQFF.

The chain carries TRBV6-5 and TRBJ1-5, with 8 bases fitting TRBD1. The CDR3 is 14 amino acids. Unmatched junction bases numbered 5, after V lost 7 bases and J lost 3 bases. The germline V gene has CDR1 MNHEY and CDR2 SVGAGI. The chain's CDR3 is CASIGTGNNQPQHF. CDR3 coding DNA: TGTGCCAGCATTGGGACAGGAAACAATCAGCCCCAGCATTTT.

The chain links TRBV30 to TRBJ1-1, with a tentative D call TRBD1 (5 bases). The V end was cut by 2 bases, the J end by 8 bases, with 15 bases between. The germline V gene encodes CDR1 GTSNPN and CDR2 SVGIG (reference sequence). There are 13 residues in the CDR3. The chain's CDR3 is CAWSQGPELEAFF. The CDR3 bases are TGTGCCTGGAGTCAGGGCCCCGAACTCGAAGCTTTCTTT.

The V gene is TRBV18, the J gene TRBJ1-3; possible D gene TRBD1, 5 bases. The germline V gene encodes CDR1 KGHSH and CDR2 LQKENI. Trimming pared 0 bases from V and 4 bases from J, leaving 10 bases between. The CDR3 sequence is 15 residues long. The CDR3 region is CASSPPGRSGNTIYF. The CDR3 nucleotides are TGTGCCAGCTCACCACCGGGGCGCTCGGGAAACACCATATATTTT.

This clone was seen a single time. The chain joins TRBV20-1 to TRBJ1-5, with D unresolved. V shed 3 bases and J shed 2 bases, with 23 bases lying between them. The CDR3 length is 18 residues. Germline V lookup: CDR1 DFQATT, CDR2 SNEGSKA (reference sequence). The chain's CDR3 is CSASATGRRTGGNQPQHF. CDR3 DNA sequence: TGCAGTGCTAGTGCCACTGGACGGAGGACGGGCGGCAATCAGCCCCAGCATTTT.

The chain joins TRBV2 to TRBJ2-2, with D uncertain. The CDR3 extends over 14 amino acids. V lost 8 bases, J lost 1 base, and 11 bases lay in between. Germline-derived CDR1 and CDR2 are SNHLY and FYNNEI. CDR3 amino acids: CASAVTGNTGELFF. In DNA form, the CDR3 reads TGTGCCAGCGCCGTGACGGGGAACACCGGGGAGCTGTTTTTT.